This T cell receptor beta chain was observed in a study of early T cells in non-severe SARS-CoV-2 infection (dated by TCRdb to the early 2020s). Background on the whole study: Because TCR sequencing relied on bulk RNA taken from unsorted whole blood, pairing of alpha and beta chains was not possible. The study at large found these results: VDJdb matching was skewed toward anti-spike CD8 responses and likely underestimated virus-specific expansions, missing private and CD4 specificities.

This clonotype was counted ten times or more. Its antigen remains undetermined. The record has no base qualities; no much larger clone is one base away. Trimming costs V 1 base and J 5 bases, and their ends lie 15 bases apart. CDR1 and CDR2 (MGHRA, YSYEKL) derive from the germline V gene. Inclusive of the bounding cysteine and phenylalanine, the CDR3 is 16 residues long. Only the CDR3 portion is preserved as DNA: 48 bases, with reading frame beginning at the first base. Set within a cohort of healthcare workers in London, UK, this nested case-control study involved weekly PCR testing of nasopharyngeal swabs along with blood sampling. Healthcare workers were enrolled in the week of the UK lockdown, from 23 to 31 March 2020, and were followed every week for up to roughly 16 weeks. Library creation used 5' RACE. Instrument on record: NextSeq 500. The TCR library protocol attached unique molecular identifiers to individual cDNA molecules to correct for sequencing error and PCR bias. Sequencing covered both TCR alpha and beta chains, and within each sample the abundances of alpha and beta sequences were tightly co-correlated. On the authors' methods: V gene, J gene and CDR3 annotation of TCR sequences was performed with Decombinator V4. TCRs were defined as expanded if a significant change between any two time points was detected under a Poisson model with p below 0.0001. TCR abundances were normalised to the total number of TCRs sequenced in each sample and reported as counts per million. TRAV1-2 paired with TRAJ12, TRAJ20 or TRAJ33 defined MAIT TCRs, while TRAV10 paired with TRAJ18 defined iNKT TCRs. VDJdb, accessed on 1 November 2021, was searched for TCRs annotated for CMV, EBV and SARS-CoV-2, and TCRs annotated for more than one antigen were excluded. TCRdb cleaned the public reads at Q25 with fastp, built clones with MiXCR and kept in-frame beta chains. CDR3 protein sequences are deduplicated, and each keeps its most common genes and DNA. None of the V and J calls come from the authors' own analysis; TCRdb made them. For this sample there are about 55,000 distinct CDR3 sequences; just under 15% appear just once. The top ten constitute 9% to 10% of the sample.

Sequenced here: whole blood, sampled at baseline. This TCR was sampled from an adult who was a healthcare worker with PCR-confirmed SARS-CoV-2 infection or an uninfected control (not recorded which). Recombination connected TRBV4-1 to TRBJ2-1; 6 matching bases give a weak D call of TRBD1. The DNA sequence follows: TGCGCCAGCAGCCAAGGGCAGGGGTCCACGCACAATGAGCAGTTCTTC. Translation gives CASSQGQGSTHNEQFF.